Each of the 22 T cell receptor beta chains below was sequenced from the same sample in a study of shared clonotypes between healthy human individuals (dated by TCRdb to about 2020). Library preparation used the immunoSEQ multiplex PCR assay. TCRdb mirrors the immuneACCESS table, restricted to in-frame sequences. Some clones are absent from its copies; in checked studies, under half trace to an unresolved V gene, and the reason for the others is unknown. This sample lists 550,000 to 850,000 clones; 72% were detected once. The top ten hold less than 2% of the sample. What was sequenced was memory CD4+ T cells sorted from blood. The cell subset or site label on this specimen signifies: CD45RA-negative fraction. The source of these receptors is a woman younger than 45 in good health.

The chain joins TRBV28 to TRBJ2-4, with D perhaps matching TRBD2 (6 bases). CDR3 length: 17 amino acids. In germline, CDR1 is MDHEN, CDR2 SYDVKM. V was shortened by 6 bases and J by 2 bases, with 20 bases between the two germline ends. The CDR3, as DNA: TGTGCCAGCAGCCCGGCTGGGGGAGGTCTAACCAAAAACATTCAGTACTTC. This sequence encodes CASSPAGGGLTKNIQYF.

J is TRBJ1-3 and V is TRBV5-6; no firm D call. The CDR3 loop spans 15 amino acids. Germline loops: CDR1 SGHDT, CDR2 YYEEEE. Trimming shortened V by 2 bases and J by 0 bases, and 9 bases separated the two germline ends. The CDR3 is CASSFFRPSGNTIYF. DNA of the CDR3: TGTGCCAGCAGCTTCTTCCGTCCCTCTGGAAACACCATATATTTT. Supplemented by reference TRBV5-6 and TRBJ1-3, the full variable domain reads DAGVTQSPTHLIKTRGQQVTLRCSPKSGHDTVSWYQQALGQGPQFIFQYYEEEERQRGNFPDRFSGHQFPNYSSELNVNALLLGDSALYLCASSFFRPSGNTIYFGEGSWLTVV.

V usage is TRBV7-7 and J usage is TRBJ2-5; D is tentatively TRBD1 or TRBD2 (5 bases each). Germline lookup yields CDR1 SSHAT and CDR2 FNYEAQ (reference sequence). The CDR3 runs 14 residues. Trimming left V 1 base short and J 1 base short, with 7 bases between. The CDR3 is CASSLVGVQETQYF. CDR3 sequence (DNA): TGTGCCAGCAGCTTAGTGGGGGTCCAAGAGACCCAGTACTTC.

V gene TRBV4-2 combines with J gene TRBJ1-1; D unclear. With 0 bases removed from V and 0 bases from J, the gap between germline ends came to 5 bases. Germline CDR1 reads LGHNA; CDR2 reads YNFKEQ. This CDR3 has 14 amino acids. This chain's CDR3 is CASSQDLMNTEAFF. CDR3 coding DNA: TGTGCCAGCAGCCAAGATCTCATGAACACTGAAGCTTTCTTT.

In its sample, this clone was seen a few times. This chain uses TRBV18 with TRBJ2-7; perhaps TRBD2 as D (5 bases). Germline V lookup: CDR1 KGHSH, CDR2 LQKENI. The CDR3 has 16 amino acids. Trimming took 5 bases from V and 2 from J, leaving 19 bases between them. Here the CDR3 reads CASSSVGAPLTYEQYF. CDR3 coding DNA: TGTGCCAGCTCAAGTGTGGGAGCGCCGTTGACCTACGAGCAGTACTTC.

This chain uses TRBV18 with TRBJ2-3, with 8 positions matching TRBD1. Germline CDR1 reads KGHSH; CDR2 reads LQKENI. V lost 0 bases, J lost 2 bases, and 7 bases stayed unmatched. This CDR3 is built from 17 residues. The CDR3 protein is CASSPPTGQDFTDTQYF. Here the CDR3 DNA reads TGTGCCAGCTCACCACCTACGGGACAGGACTTCACAGATACGCAGTATTTT.

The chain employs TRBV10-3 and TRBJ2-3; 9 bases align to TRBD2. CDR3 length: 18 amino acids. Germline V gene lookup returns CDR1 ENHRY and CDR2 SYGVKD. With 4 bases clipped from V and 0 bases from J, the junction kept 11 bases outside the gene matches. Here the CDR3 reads CAISARKGLARSTDTQYF. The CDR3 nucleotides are TGTGCCATCAGTGCCCGGAAGGGACTAGCACGAAGCACAGATACGCAGTATTTT.

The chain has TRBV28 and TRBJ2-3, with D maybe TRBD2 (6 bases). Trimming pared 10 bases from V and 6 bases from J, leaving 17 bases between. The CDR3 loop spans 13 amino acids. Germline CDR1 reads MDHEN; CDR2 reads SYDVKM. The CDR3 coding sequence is TGTGCCATACGAGGAGGGCCTCGGGATACGCAGTATTTT. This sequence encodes CAIRGGPRDTQYF. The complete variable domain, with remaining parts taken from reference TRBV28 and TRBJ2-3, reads DVKVTQSSRYLVKRTGEKVFLECVQDMDHENMFWYRQDPGLGLRLIYFSYDVKMKEKGDIPEGYSVSREKKERFSLILESASTNQTSMYLCAIRGGPRDTQYFGPGTRLTVL.

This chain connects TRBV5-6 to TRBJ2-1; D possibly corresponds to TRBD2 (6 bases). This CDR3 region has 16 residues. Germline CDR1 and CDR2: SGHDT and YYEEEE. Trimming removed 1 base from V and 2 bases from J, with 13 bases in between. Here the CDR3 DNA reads TGTGCCAGCAGCTTGAGCCGGCGGGAACCCTACAATGAGCAGTTCTTC. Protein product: CASSLSRREPYNEQFF.

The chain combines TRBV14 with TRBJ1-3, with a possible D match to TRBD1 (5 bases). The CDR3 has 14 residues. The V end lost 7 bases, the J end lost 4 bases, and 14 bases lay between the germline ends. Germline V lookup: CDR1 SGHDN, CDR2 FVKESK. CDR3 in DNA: TGTGCCAGCAACCTGGGGGGTTCGGGAAACACCATATATTTT. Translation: CASNLGGSGNTIYF. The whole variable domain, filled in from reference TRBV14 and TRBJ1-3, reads EAGVTQFPSHSVIEKGQTVTLRCDPISGHDNLYWYRRVMGKEIKFLLHFVKESKQDESGMPNNRFLAERTGGTYSTLKVQPAELEDSGVYFCASNLGGSGNTIYFGEGSWLTVV.

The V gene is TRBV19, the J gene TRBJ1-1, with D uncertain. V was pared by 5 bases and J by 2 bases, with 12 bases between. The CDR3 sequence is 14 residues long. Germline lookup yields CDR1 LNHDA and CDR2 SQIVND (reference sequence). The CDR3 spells CASSPTADNTEAFF. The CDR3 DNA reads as TGTGCCAGTAGTCCCACGGCTGACAACACTGAAGCTTTCTTT.

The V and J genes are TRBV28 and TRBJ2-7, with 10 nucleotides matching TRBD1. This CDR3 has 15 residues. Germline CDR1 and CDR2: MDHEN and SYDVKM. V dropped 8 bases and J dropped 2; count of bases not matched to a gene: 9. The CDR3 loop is CASFSGTGDPYEQYF. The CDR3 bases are TGTGCCAGCTTTTCCGGGACAGGGGACCCCTACGAGCAGTACTTC. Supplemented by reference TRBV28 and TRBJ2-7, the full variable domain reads DVKVTQSSRYLVKRTGEKVFLECVQDMDHENMFWYRQDPGLGLRLIYFSYDVKMKEKGDIPEGYSVSREKKERFSLILESASTNQTSMYLCASFSGTGDPYEQYFGPGTRLTVT.

CDR3 sequence: CASKNSGSSYNEQFF. Written as DNA, the CDR3 is TGTGCCAGCAAGAACAGCGGTAGCTCCTACAATGAGCAGTTCTTC. V is TRBV27 and J is TRBJ2-1; D possibly corresponds to TRBD2 (5 bases). V was clipped by 7 bases and J by 0 bases, with 13 bases between them. Per germline, CDR1 MNHEY and CDR2 SMNVEV (reference sequence). The CDR3 contains 15 residues.

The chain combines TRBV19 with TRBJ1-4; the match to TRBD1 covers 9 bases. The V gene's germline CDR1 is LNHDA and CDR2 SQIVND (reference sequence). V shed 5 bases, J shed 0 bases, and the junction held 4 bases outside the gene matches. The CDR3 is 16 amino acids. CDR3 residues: CASSPGQGATNEKLFF. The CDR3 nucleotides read TGTGCCAGTAGTCCGGGACAGGGTGCAACTAATGAAAAACTGTTTTTT.

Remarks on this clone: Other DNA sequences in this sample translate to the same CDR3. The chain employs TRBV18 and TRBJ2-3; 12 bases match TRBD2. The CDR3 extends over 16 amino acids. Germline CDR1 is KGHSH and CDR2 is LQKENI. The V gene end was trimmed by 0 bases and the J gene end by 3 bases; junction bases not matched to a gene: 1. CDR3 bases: TGTGCCAGCTCACCACCGACTAGCGGGAGTACAGATACGCAGTATTTT. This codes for CASSPPTSGSTDTQYF.

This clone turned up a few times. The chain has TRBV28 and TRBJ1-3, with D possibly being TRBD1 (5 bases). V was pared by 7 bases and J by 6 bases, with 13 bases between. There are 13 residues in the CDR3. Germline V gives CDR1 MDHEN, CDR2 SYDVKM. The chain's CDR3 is CASTYPGLNTIYF. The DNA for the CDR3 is TGTGCCAGCACCTACCCAGGGCTAAACACCATATATTTT.

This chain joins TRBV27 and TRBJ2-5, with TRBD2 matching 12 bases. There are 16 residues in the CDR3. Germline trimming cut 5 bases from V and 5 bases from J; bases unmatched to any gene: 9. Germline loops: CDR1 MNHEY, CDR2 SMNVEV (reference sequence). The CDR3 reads CASSPRLAGARETQYF. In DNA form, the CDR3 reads TGTGCCAGCAGTCCCCGACTAGCGGGAGCCCGGGAGACCCAGTACTTC.

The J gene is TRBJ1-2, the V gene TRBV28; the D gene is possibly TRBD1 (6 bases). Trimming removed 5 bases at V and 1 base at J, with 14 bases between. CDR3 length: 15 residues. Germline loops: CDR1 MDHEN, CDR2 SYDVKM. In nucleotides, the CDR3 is TGTGCCAGCAGTGCACAGGGACTTTTTAACTATGGCTACACCTTC. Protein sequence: CASSAQGLFNYGYTF.

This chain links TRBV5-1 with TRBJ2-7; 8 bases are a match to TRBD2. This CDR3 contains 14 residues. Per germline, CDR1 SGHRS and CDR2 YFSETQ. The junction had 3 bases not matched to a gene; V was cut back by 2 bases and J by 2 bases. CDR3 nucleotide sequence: TGCGCCAGCAGCTTTCTAGCGGGCCCCTACGAGCAGTACTTC. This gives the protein CASSFLAGPYEQYF.

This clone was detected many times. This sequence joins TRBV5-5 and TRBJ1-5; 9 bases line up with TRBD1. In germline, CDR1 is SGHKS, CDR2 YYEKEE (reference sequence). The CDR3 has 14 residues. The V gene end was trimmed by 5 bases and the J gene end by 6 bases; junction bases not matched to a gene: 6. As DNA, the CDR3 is TGTGCCAGCAGTTCAACAGGGGGCAGTCAGCCCCAGCATTTT. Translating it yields CASSSTGGSQPQHF.

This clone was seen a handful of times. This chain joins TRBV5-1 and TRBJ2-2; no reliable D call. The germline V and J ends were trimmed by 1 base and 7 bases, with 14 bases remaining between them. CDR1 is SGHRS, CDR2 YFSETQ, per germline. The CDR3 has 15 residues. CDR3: CASSLQDPRNGELFF. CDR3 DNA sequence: TGCGCCAGCAGCTTGCAGGACCCCCGGAACGGGGAGCTGTTTTTT.

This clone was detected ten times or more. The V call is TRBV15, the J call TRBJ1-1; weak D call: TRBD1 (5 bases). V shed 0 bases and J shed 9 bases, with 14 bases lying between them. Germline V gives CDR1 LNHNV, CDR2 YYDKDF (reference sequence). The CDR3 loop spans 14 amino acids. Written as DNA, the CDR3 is TGTGCCACCAGCAGAGAGCGGACGGAGGGGAAAGCTTTCTTT. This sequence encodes CATSRERTEGKAFF.